What follows are 20 T cell receptor beta chains derived from one specimen sequenced in a study of cytomegalovirus exposure and HLA in healthy donors. The primer mix had 60 Vbeta and 13 Jbeta primers. Measured with immunoSEQ multiplex PCR; TCRdb has only the in-frame clones, and not every one. The top ten clones hold around 1.7% of a sample with approximately 260,000 clones, roughly 91% of them seen once. Material: PBMCs. All receptors derive from a girl aged 2 to 10 in good health and CMV-seronegative.

The chain carries TRBV28 and TRBJ2-4, with 11 bases identical to TRBD1. With 6 bases clipped from V and 9 bases from J, the junction kept 1 base outside the gene matches. Looked up from germline, CDR1 is MDHEN and CDR2 is SYDVKM. The CDR3 covers 12 residues. The CDR3 region has the DNA TGTGCCAGCAGAGGGACAGGGGGCATTCAGTACTTC. Translated: CASRGTGGIQYF.

The rearrangement links TRBV7-9 to TRBJ2-2; 8 nucleotides align to TRBD1. V dropped 4 bases and J dropped 3; count of bases not matched to a gene: 4. The germline V gene has CDR1 SEHNR and CDR2 FQNEAQ (reference sequence). This CDR3 is built from 15 residues. The CDR3 region is CASSWTGSDTGELFF. Here the CDR3 DNA reads TGTGCCAGCAGCTGGACAGGGTCTGACACCGGGGAGCTGTTTTTT. Variable domain in full (rest from reference TRBV7-9 and TRBJ2-2): DTGVSQNPRHKITKRGQNVTFRCDPISEHNRLYWYRQTLGQGPEFLTYFQNEAQLEKSRLLSDRFSAERPKGSFSTLEIQRTEQGDSAMYLCASSWTGSDTGELFFGEGSRLTVL.

The chain recombines TRBV28 with TRBJ1-6; 9 nucleotides match TRBD1. The germline gives CDR1 MDHEN, CDR2 SYDVKM. The V gene end was trimmed by 5 bases and the J gene end by 0 bases; junction bases not matched to a gene: 5. The CDR3 covers 17 residues. The CDR3 nucleotides read TGTGCCAGCAGTATGGGACAGGGTCGCTCCTATAATTCACCCCTCCACTTT. Protein sequence: CASSMGQGRSYNSPLHF.

The chain uses TRBV10-1 and TRBJ2-1; perhaps TRBD2 as D (6 bases). This CDR3 has 17 amino acids. Looked up from germline, CDR1 is WNHNN and CDR2 is SYGVQD (reference sequence). Trimming took off 4 bases at V and 3 bases at J, with 19 bases between the two ends. The CDR3 spells CASSGVTGEGDYNEQFF. DNA of the CDR3: TGCGCCAGCAGTGGGGTGACGGGGGAAGGGGACTACAATGAGCAGTTCTTC.

This chain links TRBV19 with TRBJ2-2, with 7 bases aligning to TRBD2. The V gene end was trimmed by 1 base and the J gene end by 6 bases; junction bases not matched to a gene: 8. Germline lookup yields CDR1 LNHDA and CDR2 SQIVND (reference sequence). This CDR3 comprises 16 residues. CDR3 region: CASSIGSGKLSGELFF. CDR3 coding DNA: TGTGCCAGTAGTATAGGGAGCGGGAAATTGTCCGGGGAGCTGTTTTTT. Variable domain in full (rest from reference TRBV19 and TRBJ2-2): DGGITQSPKYLFRKEGQNVTLSCEQNLNHDAMYWYRQDPGQGLRLIYYSQIVNDFQKGDIAEGYSVSREKKESFPLTVTSAQKNPTAFYLCASSIGSGKLSGELFFGEGSRLTVL.

The V gene is TRBV10-3, the J gene TRBJ1-4; 7 nucleotides match TRBD1. This CDR3 region has 15 residues. V was clipped by 3 bases and J by 5 bases; unmatched bases: 6. Germline V gives CDR1 ENHRY, CDR2 SYGVKD. CDR3 DNA sequence: TGTGCCATCAGTGAAGGGGGACAGCTAAATGAAAAACTGTTTTTT. It translates to CAISEGGQLNEKLFF.

This chain connects TRBV29-1 to TRBJ1-2; the D is unclear. The length of the CDR3 is 12 residues. Between the trimmed V and J ends, which lost 6 bases and 4 bases, there was a span of 12 bases. Per the germline V gene, CDR1 is SQVTM and CDR2 is ANQGSEA. The CDR3 coding sequence is TGCAGCGTACACGACGGAGGCTATGGCTACACCTTC. Protein sequence: CSVHDGGYGYTF. The entire variable domain, with the rest obtained from reference TRBV29-1 and TRBJ1-2, is as follows: SAVISQKPSRDICQRGTSLTIQCQVDSQVTMMFWYRQQPGQSLTLIATANQGSEATYESGFVIDKFPISRPNLTFSTLTVSNMSPEDSSIYLCSVHDGGYGYTFGSGTRLTVV.

The CDR3 protein is CASSPLDSPRYTF. DNA for the CDR3: TGTGCCAGCAGTCCCCTGGACTCCCCCCGCTACACCTTC. The chain has TRBV6-6 and TRBJ1-2; no clear D gene. Germline loops: CDR1 MNHNY, CDR2 SVGAGI (reference sequence). The ends were cut back, 5 bases at V and 9 bases at J, with 16 bases in the middle. The CDR3 loop spans 13 amino acids.

The chain combines TRBV9 with TRBJ2-3; TRBD2 agrees at 8 bases. The V segment lost 3 bases and the J segment 1 base; nucleotides outside the gene matches: 7. Germline loops: CDR1 SGDLS, CDR2 YYNGEE. The CDR3 spans 16 residues. The CDR3 coding sequence is TGTGCCAGCAGCGCCCGGGGGCGGGGGGGCACAGATACGCAGTATTTT. This translates into CASSARGRGGTDTQYF.

The rearrangement joins TRBV27 to TRBJ1-1; TRBD1 matches 8 bases. Looked up from germline, CDR1 is MNHEY and CDR2 is SMNVEV (reference sequence). V trimming: 6 bases; J trimming: 4 bases; junction bases outside the gene matches: 7. CDR3 length: 14 amino acids. CDR3 sequence (DNA): TGTGCCAGCAGCCCAGGGGGCCGGGGCACTGAAGCTTTCTTT. Its protein is CASSPGGRGTEAFF.

This chain joins TRBV27 and TRBJ2-7, with D perhaps TRBD2 (5 bases). Germline CDR1 is MNHEY and CDR2 is SMNVEV (reference sequence). Trimming removed 5 bases at V and 3 bases at J, with 17 bases between. The CDR3 consists of 15 residues. CDR3 sequence: CASSEAGIGNYEQYF. The CDR3 coding sequence is TGTGCCAGCAGTGAGGCCGGGATAGGAAACTACGAGCAGTACTTC.

The chain is built from TRBV19 and TRBJ1-1, with D possibly TRBD1 on 5 matching bases. Trimming shortened V by 0 bases and J by 1 base, and 12 bases separated the two germline ends. Germline V gives CDR1 LNHDA, CDR2 SQIVND (reference sequence). The CDR3 contains 16 residues. This CDR3 is CASSIDTGEANTEAFF. The CDR3 region has the DNA TGTGCCAGTAGTATAGATACGGGGGAAGCGAACACTGAAGCTTTCTTT.

V usage is TRBV19 and J usage is TRBJ2-3; the match to TRBD2 covers 14 bases. The germline CDR1 and CDR2 sequences are LNHDA and SQIVND (reference sequence). Trimming cost V 9 bases and J 0 bases; bases outside gene matches: 8. This CDR3 contains 17 residues. The CDR3 region is CASSGLAGVTSTDTQYF. As DNA, the CDR3 is TGTGCCAGCTCGGGACTAGCGGGGGTGACTAGCACAGATACGCAGTATTTT.

The chain links TRBV5-4 to TRBJ1-1; tentative D call: TRBD1 (6 bases). CDR1 is SGHNT and CDR2 is YYREEE in the germline V gene (reference sequence). Trimming left V 0 bases short and J 3 bases short, with 15 bases between. This CDR3 has 16 amino acids. The CDR3: CASSLAGQMGHTEAFF. DNA for the CDR3: TGTGCCAGCAGCTTGGCCGGACAGATGGGACACACTGAAGCTTTCTTT.

Comment on this clone: A junction boundary mismatches the germline segment, possibly from a read error. Other DNA sequences of this sample code for an identical CDR3. The chain couples TRBV19 to TRBJ2-7, with unresolved D. Germline values: CDR1 LNHDA, CDR2 SQIVND (reference sequence). The CDR3 spans 15 residues. CDR3 amino acids: CASSILGGRAYEQYF. The CDR3, as DNA: TGTGCCAGTAGTATTCTAGGTGGCAGAGCCTACGAGCAATACTTC.

J is TRBJ2-7 and V is TRBV27, with D possibly matching TRBD1 (6 bases). Germline lookup yields CDR1 MNHEY and CDR2 SMNVEV (reference sequence). This CDR3 is 13 amino acids long. V gave up 6 bases and J gave up 7 bases, with 16 bases separating them. CDR3 bases: TGTGCCAGCAGCAAGGGGGTACCCCGGGAGCAGTACTTC. Translating it yields CASSKGVPREQYF.

The chain joins TRBV19 to TRBJ2-7; D is possibly TRBD2 (6 bases). The ends were cut back, 5 bases at V and 2 bases at J, with 13 bases in the middle. In germline, CDR1 is LNHDA, CDR2 SQIVND (reference sequence). CDR3 length: 14 residues. CDR3 sequence (DNA): TGTGCCAGTAGTCGCCACGGGACTCCCTACGAGCAGTACTTC. It specifies CASSRHGTPYEQYF. Full variable domain (missing parts from reference TRBV19 and TRBJ2-7): DGGITQSPKYLFRKEGQNVTLSCEQNLNHDAMYWYRQDPGQGLRLIYYSQIVNDFQKGDIAEGYSVSREKKESFPLTVTSAQKNPTAFYLCASSRHGTPYEQYFGPGTRLTVT.

The chain employs TRBV21-1 and TRBJ1-2. TRBV21-1 is marked as a pseudogene. CDR3 length equals 15 residues. CDR3 loop: CASSKEGGEDYGYTF. CDR3 in DNA: TGTGCCAGCAGCAAAGAGGGAGGGGAAGACTATGGCTACACCTTC.

The chain combines TRBV6-1 with TRBJ1-2; D not resolved. The germline V gene encodes CDR1 MNHNS and CDR2 SASEGT. The length of the CDR3 is 14 residues. V shed 6 bases and J shed 7 bases, with 18 bases lying between them. CDR3 in amino acids: CASRSDFPTPGYTF. The CDR3 bases are TGTGCCAGCAGATCGGACTTCCCAACGCCTGGCTACACCTTC.

The chain couples TRBV2 to TRBJ2-2; TRBD2 is a possible D gene (6 bases). Trimming shortened V by 6 bases and J by 1 base, and 12 bases separated the two germline ends. This CDR3 region has 15 residues. CDR1 is SNHLY, CDR2 FYNNEI, per germline. The CDR3 here is CASRAGRGNTGELFF. The CDR3 region has the DNA TGTGCCAGCAGGGCGGGGCGGGGGAACACCGGGGAGCTGTTTTTT.